This record covers a single T cell receptor (beta chain). What it binds is not known. V gave up 5 bases and J gave up 5 bases, with 16 bases separating them. There are 14 residues in the CDR3. Germline CDR1 SEHNR, CDR2 FQNEAQ (reference sequence). The source of the sample is a study of cytomegalovirus exposure and HLA in healthy donors. Study-level background: Early on, a data release was issued that held roughly 84 million unique TCRs from HLA-typed donors.

Overall study findings and caveats: Per a prior analysis, the majority of TCR beta V segments were productive roughly 87% or roughly 30% of the time. Later analysis indicated greater clonal expansion among HLA-associated TCR beta chains than among equally common other chains. TCR beta chains numbering under 200 were designated cytomegalovirus-associated.

The PCR was carried out with 60 Vbeta primers and 13 Jbeta primers. Some clones are missing from TCRdb's copy, which holds only in-frame ones; the method was immunoSEQ multiplex PCR. The table has about 76,000 clones, about 76% seen once. The TCR was taken from a male donor in good health and CMV-seropositive. The sample was PBMCs. The rearrangement joins TRBV7-9 to TRBJ2-7; D perhaps matches TRBD1 (6 bases). The DNA of the CDR3 is TGTGCCAGCAGCCCCGTTACAGGGTACAACGAGCAGTACTTC. This gives the protein CASSPVTGYNEQYF.